This TCR beta chain was obtained from a study of blood T cell repertoires in COVID-19. Study in general: There were acute and convalescent COVID-19 samples, and they came from the United States, Italy and Spain. PBMCs, B-cell-depleted T cells, or T cells were the source of the cDNA or gDNA that made up the material.

The V segment lost 6 bases and the J segment 6 bases; nucleotides outside the gene matches: 4. This CDR3 is 12 amino acids long. Method: immunoSEQ multiplex PCR; TCRdb's copy keeps in-frame clones and lacks some. Of about 80,000 clones in the sample, over 70% were seen once. The sample taken for sequencing was peripheral blood. The chain is built from TRBV12-3 or TRBV12-4 and TRBJ1-1, with 7 bases fitting TRBD1. The clonotype originates from a man aged 45-65 years with active or convalescent COVID-19. CDR3 nucleotides: TGTGCCAGCAGCATAGACAGGGCTGAAGCTTTCTTT. This sequence encodes CASSIDRAEAFF.